This entry lists 23 T cell receptor beta chains sequenced from one sample in a study of T cell repertoires in cytomegalovirus infection. TCRdb processed the reads anew with MiXCR; each CDR3 protein has one entry. The sample consists of under 850,000 distinct CDR3 sequences, less than 40% of them appearing once. Sequencing was done on a sample of PBMCs. The source of these receptors is a human donor in good health (CMV status not recorded). Some clones in this sample may be carry-over from other donors' samples.

The V and J genes are TRBV5-5 and TRBJ2-7; D ambiguous. The CDR3 has 13 residues. V was trimmed by 6 bases and J by 5 bases, leaving 15 bases between them. Germline CDR1 is SGHKS and CDR2 is YYEKEE (reference sequence). The CDR3 sequence is CASTPNPTHEQYF. The CDR3 region has the DNA TGTGCCAGCACCCCGAATCCCACCCACGAGCAGTACTTC.

The V call is TRBV12-5, the J call TRBJ2-1; no reliable D call. Germline V gives CDR1 LGHNT, CDR2 FRNRAP. V was clipped by 1 base and J by 9 bases, with 7 bases between them. This CDR3 contains 12 residues. The CDR3 reads CASGLGYSEQFF. The CDR3 DNA sequence: TGTGCTAGTGGTTTGGGGTATAGTGAGCAGTTCTTC.

This chain joins TRBV29-1 and TRBJ1-2; D remains unclear. Germline values: CDR1 SQVTM, CDR2 ANQGSEA. This CDR3 spans 10 amino acids. Trimming pared 7 bases from V and 6 bases from J, leaving 9 bases between. As DNA, the CDR3 is TGCAGCGCCCTCGAGGATGGCTACACCTTC. Amino acids: CSALEDGYTF. The entire variable domain, with the rest obtained from reference TRBV29-1 and TRBJ1-2, is as follows: SAVISQKPSRDICQRGTSLTIQCQVDSQVTMMFWYRQQPGQSLTLIATANQGSEATYESGFVIDKFPISRPNLTFSTLTVSNMSPEDSSIYLCSALEDGYTFGSGTRLTVV.

The rearrangement links TRBV24-1 to TRBJ2-3, with TRBD1 identical over 10 bases. Trimming took 3 bases from V and 2 from J; bases not matched to a gene: 7. The CDR3 sequence is 17 residues long. Germline V gene data show CDR1 as KGHDR and CDR2 as SFDVKD. This CDR3 is CATSDERTGGTTDTQYF. In DNA, the CDR3 is TGTGCCACCAGTGATGAGCGGACAGGGGGTACCACAGATACGCAGTATTTT.

The chain links TRBV7-8 to TRBJ1-1; D is ambiguous. V was clipped by 6 bases and J by 3 bases, with 17 bases between them. The CDR3 extends over 15 amino acids. Germline lookup yields CDR1 SGHVS and CDR2 FQNEAQ. The CDR3 sequence: CASRLIGFWDTEAFF. The DNA of the CDR3 is TGTGCCAGCAGACTTATAGGGTTTTGGGACACTGAAGCTTTCTTT.

This clonotype occurred a few times. This chain joins TRBV28 and TRBJ2-7; D unclear. The CDR3 extends over 14 amino acids. V was clipped by 5 bases and J by 3 bases, with 14 bases between them. Germline CDR1 MDHEN, CDR2 SYDVKM. The CDR3 sequence: CASSRLGLNYEQYF. CDR3 coding DNA: TGTGCCAGCAGTCGGTTAGGCCTTAACTACGAGCAGTACTTC.

DNA of the CDR3: TGCGCCAGCAGCTCGGACGGGAGCTCTGGAAACACCATATATTTT. It encodes CASSSDGSSGNTIYF. The genes are TRBV5-1 and TRBJ1-3; D ambiguous. Trimming shortened V by 3 bases and J by 0 bases, and 10 bases separated the two germline ends. The CDR3 totals 15 residues. CDR1 and CDR2 from the germline V gene are SGHRS and YFSETQ.

CDR3 coding DNA: TGTGCCAGCAGTCCCACTTGGACTAGCGAGTCCTACGAGCAGTACTTC. Amino acid sequence: CASSPTWTSESYEQYF. The rearrangement links TRBV28 to TRBJ2-7; 9 nucleotides match TRBD2. With V trimmed by 5 bases and J by 1 base, 9 bases remained unmatched. This CDR3 is 16 amino acids long. CDR1 MDHEN and CDR2 SYDVKM come from the germline V gene.

This clonotype was counted a few times. The chain combines TRBV7-2 with TRBJ2-7; TRBD1 aligns across 9 bases. CDR3 length: 15 residues. J was trimmed by 4 bases and V by 5 bases; bases with no gene match: 9. The V gene's germline CDR1 is SGHTA and CDR2 FQGNSA. Here the CDR3 DNA reads TGTGCCAGCAGCCACGGGGGACAGGGCCTTTACGAGCAGTACTTC. Translating it yields CASSHGGQGLYEQYF.

This clonotype occurred many times. The V call is TRBV11-2, the J call TRBJ2-4; TRBD1 matches 7 bases. CDR1 and CDR2 from the germline V gene are SGHAT and FQNNGV. This CDR3 contains 15 residues. Unmatched junction bases numbered 10, after V lost 5 bases and J lost 6 bases. The CDR3 DNA sequence: TGTGCCAGCAGCACGAACCCCCGACAGGGAAACATTCAGTACTTC. This gives the protein CASSTNPRQGNIQYF. Full variable domain (missing parts from reference TRBV11-2 and TRBJ2-4): EAGVAQSPRYKIIEKRQSVAFWCNPISGHATLYWYQQILGQGPKLLIQFQNNGVVDDSQLPKDRFSAERLKGVDSTLKIQPAKLEDSAVYLCASSTNPRQGNIQYFGAGTRLSVL.

This chain joins TRBV18 and TRBJ2-2; TRBD1 or TRBD2 may be the D gene (5 bases each). CDR1 is KGHSH, CDR2 LQKENI, per germline. Trimming shortened V by 5 bases and J by 2 bases, and 9 bases separated the two germline ends. The CDR3 consists of 14 residues. CDR3 sequence reads: CASSVGPNTGELFF. In DNA form, the CDR3 reads TGTGCCAGCTCAGTGGGACCAAACACCGGGGAGCTGTTTTTT.

This clonotype was seen a few times. The chain is built from TRBV12-3 or TRBV12-4 and TRBJ1-5; D is unresolved. Trimming stripped 1 base from V and 1 base from J, with 11 bases between. The CDR3 contains 16 residues. The DNA of the CDR3 is TGTGCCAGCAGTTTAGGGCCCCCCGGGAGCAATCAGCCCCAGCATTTT. This gives the protein CASSLGPPGSNQPQHF.

This chain links TRBV11-2 with TRBJ2-7, with D possibly TRBD2 on 6 matching bases. Deletions cut 0 bases from V and 7 bases from J, with 16 bases between. The germline gives CDR1 SGHAT, CDR2 FQNNGV. CDR3 length: 15 amino acids. The chain's CDR3 is CASSLEGPGVEEQYF. CDR3 DNA: TGTGCCAGCAGCTTAGAAGGGCCGGGGGTGGAGGAGCAGTACTTC.

This clonotype has just a few counts. This chain links TRBV5-1 with TRBJ1-1; TRBD1 is a possible D gene (5 bases). The CDR3 is made up of 16 amino acids. V lost 3 bases to trimming and J lost 3 bases, with 18 bases between them. Germline-derived CDR1 and CDR2 are SGHRS and YFSETQ. In DNA form, the CDR3 reads TGCGCCAGCAGCTGGGGGGACCGCGCGGTGTACACTGAAGCTTTCTTT. This codes for CASSWGDRAVYTEAFF.

The chain couples TRBV4-1 to TRBJ2-5; unclear D gene. CDR1 is MGHRA and CDR2 is YSYEKL in the germline V gene. CDR3 size: 14 residues. The ends were cut back, 1 base at V and 5 bases at J, with 11 bases in the middle. As DNA, the CDR3 is TGCGCCAGCAGCCAAGTATTTCTTGGGGAGACCCAGTACTTC. It is translated as CASSQVFLGETQYF.

This chain joins TRBV5-4 and TRBJ2-5; TRBD2 matches at 11 bases. This CDR3 has 18 amino acids. V was clipped by 1 base and J by 2 bases; unmatched bases: 10. The germline gives CDR1 SGHNT, CDR2 YYREEE (reference sequence). CDR3 protein: CASSLPGLAVTSQETQYF. Written as DNA, the CDR3 is TGTGCCAGCAGCTTGCCGGGACTAGCGGTTACCTCACAAGAGACCCAGTACTTC.

The chain recombines TRBV24-1 with TRBJ1-1; possible D gene TRBD1, 6 bases. V dropped 2 bases and J dropped 0 bases, with 27 bases sitting between them. The CDR3 is 21 residues long. CDR1 is KGHDR and CDR2 is SFDVKD in the germline V gene. The CDR3, as DNA: TGTGCCACCAGTGATTCACTCCGGACAGAGCCCCCCGGCACTATGAACACTGAAGCTTTCTTT. Translated, it gives CATSDSLRTEPPGTMNTEAFF.

With respect to this clonotype: The conserved phenylalanine or tryptophan normally closing the CDR3 is absent here, so this likely arose from a read error. The V gene is TRBV6-4, the J gene TRBJ1-1; D possibly corresponds to TRBD1 (6 bases). The germline CDR1 and CDR2 sequences are MRHNA and SNTAGT. The CDR3 loop spans 16 amino acids. V lost 6 bases, J lost 1 base, and 18 bases lay in between. This CDR3 reads CASSRTTGLRNTEAFL. The CDR3, as DNA: TGTGCCAGCAGCCGGACAACAGGGCTCAGGAACACTGAAGCTTTCTTG.

V and J are TRBV12-3 or TRBV12-4 and TRBJ1-2; a weak D match, TRBD1 (5 bases). V was clipped by 6 bases and J by 7 bases, with 9 bases between them. This CDR3 comprises 11 residues. Here the CDR3 DNA reads TGTGCCAGCAGAGAGGGGTCTGGCTACACCTTC. Protein: CASREGSGYTF.

This clonotype was observed many times. This sequence joins TRBV7-2 and TRBJ2-7; 8 bases line up with TRBD2. This CDR3 contains 15 residues. V lost 1 base to trimming and J lost 3 bases; unmatched junction nucleotides: 5. Germline V gene data show CDR1 as SGHTA and CDR2 as FQGNSA. CDR3 DNA: TGTGCCAGCAGCTTAGATTGGACTAGCAGCTACGAGCAGTACTTC. This translates into CASSLDWTSSYEQYF. The entire variable domain, with the rest obtained from reference TRBV7-2 and TRBJ2-7, is as follows: GAGVSQSPSNKVTEKGKDVELRCDPISGHTALYWYRQSLGQGLEFLIYFQGNSAPDKSGLPSDRFSAERTGGSVSTLTIQRTQQEDSAVYLCASSLDWTSSYEQYFGPGTRLTVT.

This clonotype was recorded at least ten times. The V gene is TRBV7-8, the J gene TRBJ2-1; 16 bases agree with TRBD2. V lost 5 bases, J lost 0 bases, and 10 bases stayed unmatched. Germline CDR1 SGHVS, CDR2 FQNEAQ. The CDR3 is 20 residues long. Here the CDR3 DNA reads TGTGCCAGCAGCCCAGGGACTAGCGGGAGGGCGAGACCCTCCTACAATGAGCAGTTCTTC. Its protein is CASSPGTSGRARPSYNEQFF. Complete variable domain (other parts from reference TRBV7-8 and TRBJ2-1): GAGVSQSPRYKVAKRGQDVALRCDPISGHVSLFWYQQALGQGPEFLTYFQNEAQLDKSGLPSDRFFAERPEGSVSTLKIQRTQQEDSAVYLCASSPGTSGRARPSYNEQFFGPGTRLTVL.

This clonotype was seen more than once but under ten times. The chain employs TRBV9 and TRBJ1-1; no clear D. Germline CDR1 reads SGDLS; CDR2 reads YYNGEE. CDR3 length: 15 residues. Trimming left V 4 bases short and J 1 base short, with 14 bases between. This CDR3 reads CASSIGHTANTEAFF. CDR3 in DNA: TGTGCCAGCAGCATTGGCCATACTGCGAACACTGAAGCTTTCTTT.

This clonotype was counted ten times or more. The rearrangement uses TRBV7-2 and TRBJ2-1, with TRBD2 identical over 13 bases. This CDR3 has 14 amino acids. The J segment lost 5 bases and the V segment lost 6 bases, leaving 1 base of the junction unmatched. Per the germline V gene, CDR1 is SGHTA and CDR2 is FQGNSA. Written as DNA, the CDR3 is TGTGCCAGCAGAACTAGCGGGAGGGACAATGAGCAGTTCTTC. Protein: CASRTSGRDNEQFF.